Below are 2 T cell receptor beta chains sequenced from a single sample in a study of CD8+CD57+ T cells in acquired aplastic anemia. The template for TCR beta VDJ and CDR3 sequence profiling was genomic DNA. TCRdb processed the reads anew with MiXCR; each CDR3 protein has one entry. The sample yields some 410,000 distinct CDR3 sequences, under 80% seen once. The sample was sorted CD4+, CD8+, or CD8+CD57+ T cells (not recorded which) from PBMCs. Receptor source: a human donor in good health, serving as a control.

There are many counts of this clonotype. The CDR3 loop reads CSARPKWRIGVYTF. As DNA, the CDR3 is TGCAGTGCTAGACCAAAGTGGAGAATAGGCGTCTACACCTTC. The gene calls are TRBV20-1 and TRBJ1-2; D is uncertain. The CDR3 contains 14 residues. V was trimmed by 2 bases and J by 10 bases, leaving 20 bases between them. Germline values: CDR1 DFQATT, CDR2 SNEGSKA (reference sequence).

The rearrangement links TRBV7-9 to TRBJ1-2; D unclear. Germline lookup yields CDR1 SEHNR and CDR2 FQNEAQ (reference sequence). CDR3 length: 15 amino acids. V was pared by 1 base and J by 4 bases, with 13 bases between. The CDR3: CASSLGRAGIYGYTF. The CDR3 region has the DNA TGTGCCAGCAGCTTAGGACGGGCGGGGATCTATGGCTACACCTTC.